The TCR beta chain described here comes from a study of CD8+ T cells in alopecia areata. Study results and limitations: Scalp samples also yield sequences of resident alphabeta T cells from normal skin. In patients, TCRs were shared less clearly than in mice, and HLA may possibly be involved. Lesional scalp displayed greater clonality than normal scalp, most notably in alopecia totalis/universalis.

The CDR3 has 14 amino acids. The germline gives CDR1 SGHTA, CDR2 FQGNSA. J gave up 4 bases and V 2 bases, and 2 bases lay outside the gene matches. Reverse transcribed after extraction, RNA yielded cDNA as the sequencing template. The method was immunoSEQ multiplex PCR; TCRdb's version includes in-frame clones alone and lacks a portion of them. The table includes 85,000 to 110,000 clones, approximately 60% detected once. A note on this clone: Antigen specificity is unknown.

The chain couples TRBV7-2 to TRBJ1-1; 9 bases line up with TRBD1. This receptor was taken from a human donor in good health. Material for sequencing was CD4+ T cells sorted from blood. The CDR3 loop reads CASSLSTGGTEAFF. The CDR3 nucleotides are TGTGCCAGCAGCTTATCGACAGGGGGCACTGAAGCTTTCTTT.